Described below is a single T cell receptor (beta chain) sequence and its context. The entry originates in a study of blood T cell repertoires in COVID-19. Study-level background: The cDNA or gDNA used as material had been derived from T cells, B-cell-depleted T cells, or PBMCs.

The germline gives CDR1 KGHSH, CDR2 LQKENI. Trimming pared 2 bases from V and 2 bases from J, leaving 4 bases between. This CDR3 region has 13 residues. Original processing notes: Reference gene primer amplification in the assay estimated nucleated cell counts. This table comes from immunoSEQ multiplex PCR, and its TCRdb copy is limited to in-frame clones, with some not included. V and J calls and clone size are copied from that table; D and trimming were computed from the DNA. Among under 130,000 clones listed, roughly nine tenths were seen once. Sequenced material: peripheral blood. This chain joins TRBV18 and TRBJ1-5; no firm D call. The clonotype originates from a man in his fifties or sixties in a cohort sampled during active COVID-19. The CDR3 nucleotides are TGTGCCAGCTCACCAGCAGGCAATCAGCCCCAGCATTTT. Encoded protein: CASSPAGNQPQHF.